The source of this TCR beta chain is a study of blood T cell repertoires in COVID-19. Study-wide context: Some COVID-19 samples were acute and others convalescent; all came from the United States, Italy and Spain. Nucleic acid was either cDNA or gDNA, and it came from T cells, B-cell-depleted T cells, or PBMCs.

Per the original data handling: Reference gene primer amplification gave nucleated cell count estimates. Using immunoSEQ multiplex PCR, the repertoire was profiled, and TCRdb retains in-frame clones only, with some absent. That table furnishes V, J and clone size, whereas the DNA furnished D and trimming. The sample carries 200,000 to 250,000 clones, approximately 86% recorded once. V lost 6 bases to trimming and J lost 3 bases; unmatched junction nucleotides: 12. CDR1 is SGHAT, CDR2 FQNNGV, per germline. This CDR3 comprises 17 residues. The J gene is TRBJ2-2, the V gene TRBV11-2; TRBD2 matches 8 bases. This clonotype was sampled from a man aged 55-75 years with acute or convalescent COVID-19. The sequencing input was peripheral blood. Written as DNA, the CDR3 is TGTGCCAGCAGGTTATCGGGAGGGACTTGGGACACCGGGGAGCTGTTTTTT. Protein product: CASRLSGGTWDTGELFF.